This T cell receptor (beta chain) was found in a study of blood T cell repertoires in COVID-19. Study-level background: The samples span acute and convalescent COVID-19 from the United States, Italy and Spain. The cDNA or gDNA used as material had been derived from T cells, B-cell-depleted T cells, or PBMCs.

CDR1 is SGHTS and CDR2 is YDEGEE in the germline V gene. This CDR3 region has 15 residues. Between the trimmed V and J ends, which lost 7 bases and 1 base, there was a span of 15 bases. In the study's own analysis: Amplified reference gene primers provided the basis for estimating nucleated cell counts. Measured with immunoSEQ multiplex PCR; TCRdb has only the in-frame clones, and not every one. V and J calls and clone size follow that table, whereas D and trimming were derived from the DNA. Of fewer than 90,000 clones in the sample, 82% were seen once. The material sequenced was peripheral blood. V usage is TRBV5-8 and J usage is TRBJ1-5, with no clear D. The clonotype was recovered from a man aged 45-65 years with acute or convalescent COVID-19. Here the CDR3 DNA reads TGTGCCAGCGGCCCTCGCAGGCTCAGCAATCAGCCCCAGCATTTT. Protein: CASGPRRLSNQPQHF.